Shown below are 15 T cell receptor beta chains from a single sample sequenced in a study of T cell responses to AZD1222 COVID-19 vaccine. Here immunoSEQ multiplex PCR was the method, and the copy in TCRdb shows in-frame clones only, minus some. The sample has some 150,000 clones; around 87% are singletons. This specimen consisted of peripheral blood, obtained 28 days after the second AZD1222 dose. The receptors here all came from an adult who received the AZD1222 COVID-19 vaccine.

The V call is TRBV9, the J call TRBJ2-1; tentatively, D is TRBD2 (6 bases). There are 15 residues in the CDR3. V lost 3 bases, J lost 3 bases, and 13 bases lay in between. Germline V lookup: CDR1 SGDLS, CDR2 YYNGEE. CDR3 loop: CASSGQGGYYNEQFF. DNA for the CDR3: TGTGCCAGCAGCGGGCAGGGAGGTTACTACAATGAGCAGTTCTTC.

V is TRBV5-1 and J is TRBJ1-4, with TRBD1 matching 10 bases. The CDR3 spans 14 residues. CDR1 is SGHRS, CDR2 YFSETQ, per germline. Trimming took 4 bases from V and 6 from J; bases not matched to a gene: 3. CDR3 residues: CASSPGTGDEKLFF. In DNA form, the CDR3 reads TGCGCCAGCAGCCCCGGGACAGGGGATGAAAAACTGTTTTTT. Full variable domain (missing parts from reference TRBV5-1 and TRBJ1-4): KAGVTQTPRYLIKTRGQQVTLSCSPISGHRSVSWYQQTPGQGLQFLFEYFSETQRNKGNFPGRFSGRQFSNSRSEMNVSTLELGDSALYLCASSPGTGDEKLFFGSGTQLSVL.

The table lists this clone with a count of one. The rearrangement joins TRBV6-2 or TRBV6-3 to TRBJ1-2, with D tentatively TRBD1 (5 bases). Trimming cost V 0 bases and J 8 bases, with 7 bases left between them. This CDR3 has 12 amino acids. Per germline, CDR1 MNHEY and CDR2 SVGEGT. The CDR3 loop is CASSYSGGGYTF. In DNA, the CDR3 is TGTGCCAGCAGTTACTCTGGGGGAGGCTACACCTTC.

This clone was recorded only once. The CDR3 bases are TGTGCCAACCCCCGTGGGTTGCTACTCACTGAAGCTTTCTTT. It yields the protein CANPRGLLLTEAFF. The rearrangement joins TRBV2 to TRBJ1-1; D is uncertain. The length of the CDR3 is 14 residues. Germline V gene data show CDR1 as SNHLY and CDR2 as FYNNEI. The germline V and J ends were trimmed by 10 bases and 4 bases, with 19 bases remaining between them.

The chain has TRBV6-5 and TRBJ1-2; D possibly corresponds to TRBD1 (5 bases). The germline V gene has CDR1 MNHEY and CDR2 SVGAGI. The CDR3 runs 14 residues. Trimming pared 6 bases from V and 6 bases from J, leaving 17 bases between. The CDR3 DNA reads TGTGCCAGCAGAAAAGGGGAGAGCACGGATGGCTACACCTTC. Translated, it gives CASRKGESTDGYTF.

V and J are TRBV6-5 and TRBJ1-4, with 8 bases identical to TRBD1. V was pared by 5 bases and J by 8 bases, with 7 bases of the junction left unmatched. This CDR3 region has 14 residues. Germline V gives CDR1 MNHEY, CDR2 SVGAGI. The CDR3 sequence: CASSRGQGGEKLFF. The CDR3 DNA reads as TGTGCCAGCAGTAGAGGACAGGGTGGCGAAAAACTGTTTTTT.

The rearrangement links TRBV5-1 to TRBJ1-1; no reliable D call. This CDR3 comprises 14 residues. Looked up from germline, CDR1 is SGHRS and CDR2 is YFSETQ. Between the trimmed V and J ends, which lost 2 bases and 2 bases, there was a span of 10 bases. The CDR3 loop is CASSFDGVNTEAFF. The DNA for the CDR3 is TGCGCCAGCAGCTTTGATGGGGTAAACACTGAAGCTTTCTTT. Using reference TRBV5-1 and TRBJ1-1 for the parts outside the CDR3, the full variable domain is KAGVTQTPRYLIKTRGQQVTLSCSPISGHRSVSWYQQTPGQGLQFLFEYFSETQRNKGNFPGRFSGRQFSNSRSEMNVSTLELGDSALYLCASSFDGVNTEAFFGQGTRLTVV.

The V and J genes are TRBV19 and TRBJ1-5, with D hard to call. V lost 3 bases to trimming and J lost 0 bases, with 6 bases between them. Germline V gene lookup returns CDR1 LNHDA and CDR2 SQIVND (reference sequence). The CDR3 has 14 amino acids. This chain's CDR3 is CASSILYSNQPQHF. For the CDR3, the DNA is TGTGCCAGTAGTATTCTCTATAGCAATCAGCCCCAGCATTTT.

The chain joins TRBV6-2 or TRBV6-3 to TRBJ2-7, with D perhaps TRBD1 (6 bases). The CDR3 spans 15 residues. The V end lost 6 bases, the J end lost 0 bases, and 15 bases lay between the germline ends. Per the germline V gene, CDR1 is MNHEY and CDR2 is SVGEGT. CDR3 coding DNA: TGTGCCAGCAGCCAACCCGACAGGATCTCCTACGAGCAGTACTTC. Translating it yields CASSQPDRISYEQYF.

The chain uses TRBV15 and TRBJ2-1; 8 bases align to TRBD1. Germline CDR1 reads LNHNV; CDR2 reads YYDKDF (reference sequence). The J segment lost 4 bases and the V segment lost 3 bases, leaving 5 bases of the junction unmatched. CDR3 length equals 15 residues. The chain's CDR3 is CATSRIQGAYNEQFF. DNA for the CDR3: TGTGCCACCAGCAGGATCCAGGGGGCTTACAATGAGCAGTTCTTC.

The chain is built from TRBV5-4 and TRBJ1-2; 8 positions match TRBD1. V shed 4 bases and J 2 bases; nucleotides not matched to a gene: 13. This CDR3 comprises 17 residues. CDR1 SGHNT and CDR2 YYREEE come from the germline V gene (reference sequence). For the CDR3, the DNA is TGTGCCAGCAGCCAGGGGGGAGACAGGGGTCTGAACTATGGCTACACCTTC. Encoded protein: CASSQGGDRGLNYGYTF.

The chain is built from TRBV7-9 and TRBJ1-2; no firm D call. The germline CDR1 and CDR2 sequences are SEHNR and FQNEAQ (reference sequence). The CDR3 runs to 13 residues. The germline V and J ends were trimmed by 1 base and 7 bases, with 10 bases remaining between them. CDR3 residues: CASSLGNLGGYTF. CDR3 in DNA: TGTGCCAGCAGCTTAGGGAATTTGGGTGGCTACACCTTC.

CDR3 residues: CASSQGGFDRGMRNSPLHF. CDR3 coding DNA: TGTGCCAGCAGCCAAGGGGGGTTCGACAGGGGGATGAGGAATTCACCCCTCCACTTT. V gene TRBV3-1 (or the pseudogene TRBV3-2) combines with J gene TRBJ1-6, with 9 bases matching TRBD1. The V segment lost 1 base and the J segment 7 bases; nucleotides outside the gene matches: 14. The CDR3 has 19 amino acids. CDR1 and CDR2 from the germline V gene are LGHDT and YNNKEL (reference sequence).

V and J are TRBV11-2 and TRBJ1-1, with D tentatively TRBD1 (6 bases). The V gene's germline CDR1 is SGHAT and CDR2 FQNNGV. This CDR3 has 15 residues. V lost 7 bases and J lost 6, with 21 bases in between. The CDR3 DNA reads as TGTGCCAGCACCCAGGGGTCGGGGGCCTTTGCTGAAGCTTTCTTT. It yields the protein CASTQGSGAFAEAFF.

The CDR3 spells CASSQDGGQSNEKLFF. CDR3 DNA: TGTGCCAGCAGCCAAGATGGGGGACAATCGAATGAAAAACTGTTTTTT. The V call is TRBV14, the J call TRBJ1-4; maybe TRBD1 (6 bases). The CDR3 is 16 residues long. The V gene lost 0 bases and the J gene lost 5 bases, with 13 bases spanning the gap. CDR1 is SGHDN, CDR2 FVKESK, per germline.